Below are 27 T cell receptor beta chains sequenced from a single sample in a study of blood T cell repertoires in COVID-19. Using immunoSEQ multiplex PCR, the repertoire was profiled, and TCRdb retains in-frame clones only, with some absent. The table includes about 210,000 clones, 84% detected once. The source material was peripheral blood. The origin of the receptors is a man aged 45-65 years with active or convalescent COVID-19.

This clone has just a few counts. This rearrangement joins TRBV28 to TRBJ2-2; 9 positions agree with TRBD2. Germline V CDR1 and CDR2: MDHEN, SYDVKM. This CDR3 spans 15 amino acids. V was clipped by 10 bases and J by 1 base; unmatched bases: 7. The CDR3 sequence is CATKPTSGNTGELFF. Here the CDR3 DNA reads TGTGCCACCAAACCGACTAGCGGGAACACCGGGGAGCTGTTTTTT.

CDR3 nucleotide sequence: TGTGCCAGCAGCCACTCAGGGGGACAGGGATATCAGCCCCAGCATTTT. This gives the protein CASSHSGGQGYQPQHF. V gene TRBV7-3 combines with J gene TRBJ1-5; 9 nucleotides line up with TRBD1. The CDR3 runs 16 residues. V lost 5 bases, J lost 5 bases, and 10 bases stayed unmatched. CDR1 and CDR2 from the germline V gene are SGHTA and FQGTGA.

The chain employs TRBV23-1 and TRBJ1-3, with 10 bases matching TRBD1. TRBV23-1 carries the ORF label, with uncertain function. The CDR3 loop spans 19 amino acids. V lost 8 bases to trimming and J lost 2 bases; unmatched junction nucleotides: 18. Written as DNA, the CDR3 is TGCGCCAGCGGAACATTCGGGACAGGGGCCTCTGTGGCTGGAAACACCATATATTTT. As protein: CASGTFGTGASVAGNTIYF.

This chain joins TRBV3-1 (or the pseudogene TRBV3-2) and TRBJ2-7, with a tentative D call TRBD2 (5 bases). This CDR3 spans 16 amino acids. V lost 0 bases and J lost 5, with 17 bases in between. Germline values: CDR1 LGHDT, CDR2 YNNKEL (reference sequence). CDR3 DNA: TGTGCCAGCAGCCAAGATCCAAGTGCGGGTCTAAACGAGCAGTACTTC. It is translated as CASSQDPSAGLNEQYF.

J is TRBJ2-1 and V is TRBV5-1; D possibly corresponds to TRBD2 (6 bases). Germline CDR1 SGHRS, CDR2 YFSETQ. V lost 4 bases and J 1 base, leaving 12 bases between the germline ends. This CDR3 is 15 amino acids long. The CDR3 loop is CASSNQEGSYNEQFF. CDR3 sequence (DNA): TGCGCCAGCAGCAACCAGGAGGGGTCCTACAATGAGCAGTTCTTC.

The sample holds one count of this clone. The CDR3 coding sequence is TGTGCCAGCACCCCTCGGACTAGCGGGAGGAATGAGCAGTTCTTC. Protein product: CASTPRTSGRNEQFF. The V and J genes are TRBV9 and TRBJ2-1, with 14 bases that match TRBD2. With V trimmed by 6 bases and J by 7 bases, 6 bases remained unmatched. Looked up from germline, CDR1 is SGDLS and CDR2 is YYNGEE. The CDR3 extends over 15 amino acids. Filled out from reference TRBV9 and TRBJ2-1, the complete variable domain reads DSGVTQTPKHLITATGQRVTLRCSPRSGDLSVYWYQQSLDQGLQFLIQYYNGEERAKGNILERFSAQQFPDLHSELNLSSLELGDSALYFCASTPRTSGRNEQFFGPGTRLTVL.

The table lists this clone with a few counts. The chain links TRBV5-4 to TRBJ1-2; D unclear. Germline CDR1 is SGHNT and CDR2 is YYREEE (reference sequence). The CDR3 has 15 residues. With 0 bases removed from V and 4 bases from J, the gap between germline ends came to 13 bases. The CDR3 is CASSLDPTGTYGYTF. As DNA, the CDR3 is TGTGCCAGCAGCTTGGACCCGACGGGAACCTATGGCTACACCTTC.

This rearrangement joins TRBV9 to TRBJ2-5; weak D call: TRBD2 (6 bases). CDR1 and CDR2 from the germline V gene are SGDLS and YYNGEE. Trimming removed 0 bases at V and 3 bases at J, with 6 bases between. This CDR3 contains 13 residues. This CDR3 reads CASSVEREETQYF. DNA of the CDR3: TGTGCCAGCAGCGTAGAGCGGGAAGAGACCCAGTACTTC.

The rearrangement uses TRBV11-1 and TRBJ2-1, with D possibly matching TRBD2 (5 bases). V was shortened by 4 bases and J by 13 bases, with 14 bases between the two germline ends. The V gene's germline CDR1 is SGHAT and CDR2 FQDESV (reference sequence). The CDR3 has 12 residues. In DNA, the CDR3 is TGTGCCAGCAGCTCCGCCGAGGGCAGCCAGTTCTTC. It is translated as CASSSAEGSQFF.

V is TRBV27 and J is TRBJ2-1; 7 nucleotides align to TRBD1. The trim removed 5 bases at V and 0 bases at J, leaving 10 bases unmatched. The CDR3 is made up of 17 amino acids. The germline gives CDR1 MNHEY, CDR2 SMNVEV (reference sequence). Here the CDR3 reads CASSRQGSGPSYNEQFF. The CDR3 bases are TGTGCCAGCAGTCGACAGGGATCGGGACCCTCCTACAATGAGCAGTTCTTC.

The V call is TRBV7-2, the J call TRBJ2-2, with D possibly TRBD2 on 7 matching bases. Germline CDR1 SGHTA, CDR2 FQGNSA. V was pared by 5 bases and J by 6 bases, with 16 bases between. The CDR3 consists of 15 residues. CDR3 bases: TGTGCCAGCAGCCACACACGGGGGGCTTCCGGGGAGCTGTTTTTT. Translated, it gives CASSHTRGASGELFF.

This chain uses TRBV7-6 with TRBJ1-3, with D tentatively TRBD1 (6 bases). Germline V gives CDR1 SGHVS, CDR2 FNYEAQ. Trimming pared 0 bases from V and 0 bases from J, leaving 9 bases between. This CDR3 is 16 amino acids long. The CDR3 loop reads CASSLAGGASGNTIYF. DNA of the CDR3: TGTGCCAGCAGCTTAGCGGGGGGGGCCTCTGGAAACACCATATATTTT.

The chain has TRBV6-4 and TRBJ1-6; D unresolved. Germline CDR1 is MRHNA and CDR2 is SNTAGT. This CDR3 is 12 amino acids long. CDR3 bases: TGTTACTCCGGCTCCTATAATTCACCCCTCCACTTT. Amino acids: CYSGSYNSPLHF.

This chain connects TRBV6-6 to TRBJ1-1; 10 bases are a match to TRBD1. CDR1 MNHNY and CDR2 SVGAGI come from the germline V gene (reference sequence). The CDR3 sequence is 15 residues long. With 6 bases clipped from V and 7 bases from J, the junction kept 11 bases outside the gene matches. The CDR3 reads CASRPPTGGLGEAFF. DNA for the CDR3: TGTGCCAGCAGGCCCCCGACAGGGGGCTTAGGTGAAGCTTTCTTT.

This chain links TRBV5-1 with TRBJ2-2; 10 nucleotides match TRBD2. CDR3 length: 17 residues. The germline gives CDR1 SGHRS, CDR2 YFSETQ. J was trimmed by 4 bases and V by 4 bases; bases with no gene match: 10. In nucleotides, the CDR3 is TGCGCCAGCAGCATCTACCAGCGGGAGGGTGGCACCGGGGAGCTGTTTTTT. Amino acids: CASSIYQREGGTGELFF.

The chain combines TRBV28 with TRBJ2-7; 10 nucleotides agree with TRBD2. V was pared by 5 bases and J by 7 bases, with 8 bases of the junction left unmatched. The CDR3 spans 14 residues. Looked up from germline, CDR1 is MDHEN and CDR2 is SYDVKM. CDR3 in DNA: TGTGCCAGCAGTAAAGCGGGAGGGCCACAAGAGCAGTACTTC. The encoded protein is CASSKAGGPQEQYF. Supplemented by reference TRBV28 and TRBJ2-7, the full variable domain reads DVKVTQSSRYLVKRTGEKVFLECVQDMDHENMFWYRQDPGLGLRLIYFSYDVKMKEKGDIPEGYSVSREKKERFSLILESASTNQTSMYLCASSKAGGPQEQYFGPGTRLTVT.

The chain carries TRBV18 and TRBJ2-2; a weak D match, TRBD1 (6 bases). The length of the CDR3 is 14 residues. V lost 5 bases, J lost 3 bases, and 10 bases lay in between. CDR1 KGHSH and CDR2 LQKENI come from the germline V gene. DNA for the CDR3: TGTGCCAGCTCATACTACAGGGACACCGGGGAGCTGTTTTTT. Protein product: CASSYYRDTGELFF.

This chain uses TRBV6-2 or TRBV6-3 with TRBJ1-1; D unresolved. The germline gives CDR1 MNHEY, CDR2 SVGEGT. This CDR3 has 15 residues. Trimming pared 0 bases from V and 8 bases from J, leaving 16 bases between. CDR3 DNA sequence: TGTGCCAGCAGTTACTCGAGTGCGGGTTACGGAGAAGCTTTCTTT. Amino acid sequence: CASSYSSAGYGEAFF.

The CDR3 DNA sequence: TGTGCCAGCAGTGTGGCGGGGGTAGCTGGCTACACCTTC. Residues: CASSVAGVAGYTF. This chain uses TRBV2 with TRBJ1-2, with TRBD1 as a possible D gene (5 bases). CDR3 size: 13 residues. CDR1 is SNHLY, CDR2 FYNNEI, per germline. Between the trimmed V and J ends, which lost 4 bases and 7 bases, there was a span of 13 bases.

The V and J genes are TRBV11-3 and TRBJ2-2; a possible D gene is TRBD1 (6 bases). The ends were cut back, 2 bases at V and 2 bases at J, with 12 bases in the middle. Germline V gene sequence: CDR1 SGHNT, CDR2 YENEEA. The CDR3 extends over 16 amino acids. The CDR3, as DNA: TGTGCCAGCAGCTTACGCGGACAGATCAACACCGGGGAGCTGTTTTTT. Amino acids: CASSLRGQINTGELFF.

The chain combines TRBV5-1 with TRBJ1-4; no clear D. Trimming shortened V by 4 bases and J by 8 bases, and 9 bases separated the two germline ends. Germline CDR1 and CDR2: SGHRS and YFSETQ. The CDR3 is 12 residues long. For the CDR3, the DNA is TGCGCCAGCAGCAGGGAGCACGAAAAACTGTTTTTT. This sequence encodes CASSREHEKLFF.

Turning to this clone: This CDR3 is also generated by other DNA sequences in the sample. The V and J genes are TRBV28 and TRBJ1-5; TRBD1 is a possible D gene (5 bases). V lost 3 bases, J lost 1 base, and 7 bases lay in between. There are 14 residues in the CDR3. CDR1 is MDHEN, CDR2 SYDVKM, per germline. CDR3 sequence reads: CASSLGQSNQPQHF. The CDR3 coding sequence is TGTGCCAGCAGTTTGGGGCAAAGCAATCAGCCCCAGCATTTT.

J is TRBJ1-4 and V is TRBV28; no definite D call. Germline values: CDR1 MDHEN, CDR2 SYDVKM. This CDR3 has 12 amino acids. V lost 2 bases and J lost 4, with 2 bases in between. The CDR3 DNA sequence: TGTGCCAGCAGTTTACTTAATGAAAAACTGTTTTTT. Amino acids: CASSLLNEKLFF.

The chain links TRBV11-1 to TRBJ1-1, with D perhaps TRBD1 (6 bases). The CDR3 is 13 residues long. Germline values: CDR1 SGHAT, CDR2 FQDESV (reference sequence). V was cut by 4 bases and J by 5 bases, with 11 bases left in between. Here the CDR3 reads CASSYRVGTEAFF. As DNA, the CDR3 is TGTGCCAGCAGCTACAGGGTCGGGACTGAAGCTTTCTTT. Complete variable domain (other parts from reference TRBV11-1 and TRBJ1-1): EAEVAQSPRYKITEKSQAVAFWCDPISGHATLYWYRQILGQGPELLVQFQDESVVDDSQLPKDRFSAERLKGVDSTLKIQPAELGDSAMYLCASSYRVGTEAFFGQGTRLTVV.

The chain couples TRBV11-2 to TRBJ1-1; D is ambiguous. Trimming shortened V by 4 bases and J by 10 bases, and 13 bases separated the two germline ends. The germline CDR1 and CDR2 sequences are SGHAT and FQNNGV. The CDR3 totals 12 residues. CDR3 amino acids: CASSSRGFGAFF. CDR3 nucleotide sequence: TGTGCCAGCAGCTCACGGGGATTTGGAGCTTTCTTT.

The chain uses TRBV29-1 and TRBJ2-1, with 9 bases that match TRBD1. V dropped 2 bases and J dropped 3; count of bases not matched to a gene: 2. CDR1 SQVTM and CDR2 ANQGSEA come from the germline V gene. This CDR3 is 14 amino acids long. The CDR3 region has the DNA TGCAGCGTTGAATTGGGACAGGGCTACAATGAGCAGTTCTTC. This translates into CSVELGQGYNEQFF.

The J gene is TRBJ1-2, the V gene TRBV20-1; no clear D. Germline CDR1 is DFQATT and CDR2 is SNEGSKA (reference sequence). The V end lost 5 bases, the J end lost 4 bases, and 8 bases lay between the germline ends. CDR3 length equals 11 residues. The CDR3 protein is CSAYGSYGYTF. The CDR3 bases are TGCAGTGCTTACGGGTCCTATGGCTACACCTTC.